This entry lists 15 T cell receptor beta chains sequenced from one sample in a study of cytomegalovirus exposure and HLA in healthy donors. The PCR made use of 60 Vbeta and 13 Jbeta primers. Using immunoSEQ multiplex PCR, the repertoire was profiled, and TCRdb retains in-frame clones only, with some absent. The sample lists 180,000 or so clones; approximately 80% were seen once. The sample consisted of PBMCs. The receptors were gathered from a woman younger than 35 in good health and CMV-seropositive.

This clone was found a few times. V and J are TRBV7-6 and TRBJ2-1; TRBD1 matches 8 bases. The germline V gene has CDR1 SGHVS and CDR2 FNYEAQ. The J segment lost 6 bases and the V segment lost 2 bases, leaving 9 bases of the junction unmatched. The CDR3 spans 16 residues. The CDR3 nucleotides read TGTGCCAGCAGCTTACCCCCCGGACAGGGAGTCAATGAGCAGTTCTTC. This encodes CASSLPPGQGVNEQFF.

A single count supports this clone. The germline gene is not matched at one end of the junction; a read error may be the cause. V is TRBV25-1 and J is TRBJ1-2; D unclear. The germline gives CDR1 MGHDK, CDR2 SYGVNS. The CDR3 runs 12 residues. The DNA for the CDR3 is TGTGCCAGCAGTGAATGGGGAGTCAGGCAAAGGTTC. This sequence encodes CASSEWGVRQRF.

The rearrangement uses TRBV5-1 and TRBJ2-1; no clear D. This CDR3 spans 12 amino acids. With 2 bases removed from V and 6 bases from J, the gap between germline ends came to 6 bases. Germline loops: CDR1 SGHRS, CDR2 YFSETQ. The CDR3 spells CASSFGSNEQFF. Here the CDR3 DNA reads TGCGCCAGCAGCTTCGGGTCCAATGAGCAGTTCTTC.

The gene calls are TRBV6-5 and TRBJ2-3, with D unresolved. Germline lookup yields CDR1 MNHEY and CDR2 SVGAGI. This CDR3 spans 16 amino acids. The V and J ends lost 0 bases and 4 bases respectively, with 14 bases between them. The chain's CDR3 is CASSYSIVGGADTQYF. CDR3 sequence (DNA): TGTGCCAGCAGTTACTCGATAGTTGGCGGAGCAGATACGCAGTATTTT.

Points on this clone: Other DNA sequences in the same sample also yield this CDR3. The chain combines TRBV5-1 with TRBJ1-1, with D possibly TRBD1 on 5 matching bases. The V gene lost 0 bases and the J gene lost 3 bases, with 9 bases spanning the gap. From germline, CDR1 is SGHRS and CDR2 YFSETQ. The CDR3 runs 14 residues. The CDR3 loop is CASSLDGRDTEAFF. For the CDR3, the DNA is TGCGCCAGCAGCTTGGACGGCAGGGACACTGAAGCTTTCTTT.

The rearrangement joins TRBV6-5 to TRBJ1-6; 7 bases line up with TRBD1. Germline V gives CDR1 MNHEY, CDR2 SVGAGI. V was pared by 6 bases and J by 7 bases, with 9 bases of the junction left unmatched. The CDR3 totals 15 residues. The CDR3 protein is CASRGAGTDNSPLHF. The CDR3 region has the DNA TGTGCCAGCAGGGGCGCCGGGACAGACAATTCACCCCTCCACTTT.

The chain employs TRBV6-5 and TRBJ1-2; D may be TRBD1 (6 bases). This CDR3 has 13 amino acids. The germline CDR1 and CDR2 sequences are MNHEY and SVGAGI. Deletions cut 6 bases from V and 4 bases from J, with 12 bases between. The CDR3 nucleotides read TGTGCCAGCAGAAATACAGGGTCCTATGGCTACACCTTC. Its protein is CASRNTGSYGYTF.

This clone has more than one count but fewer than ten. The junction departs from germline at one end; a sequencing error may be responsible. The J gene is TRBJ2-4, the V gene TRBV4-2, with 14 nucleotides matching TRBD2. CDR1 is LGHNA, CDR2 YNFKEQ, per germline. The CDR3 length is 20 residues. CDR3 in DNA: TGTGCCAGCAGCCAAACCCTCCGCCGACTAGCGGGGGGGCCTGAAAACAGTCAGTACTTC. The encoded protein is CASSQTLRRLAGGPENSQYF.

This chain uses TRBV9 with TRBJ1-4; the match to TRBD1 covers 7 bases. After removal of 3 bases from V and 3 bases from J, the junction contained 2 bases not matched to a gene. Germline-derived CDR1 and CDR2 are SGDLS and YYNGEE. CDR3 size: 14 residues. Written as DNA, the CDR3 is TGTGCCAGCAGCGGGGACAGCCCTAATGAAAAACTGTTTTTT. It encodes CASSGDSPNEKLFF.

This chain joins TRBV14 and TRBJ1-6; 8 bases map to TRBD1. The CDR3 runs 14 residues. Per the germline V gene, CDR1 is SGHDN and CDR2 is FVKESK. Trimming removed 6 bases from V and 10 bases from J; junction bases left unmatched: 8. The CDR3: CASSLDRVASPLHF. The CDR3 DNA follows: TGTGCCAGCAGTCTGGACAGGGTGGCATCACCCCTCCACTTT.

Notes on this clone: Its ends do not fully match the called genes, so a read error is possible. The genes are TRBV9 and TRBJ1-2; D not resolved. CDR1 is SGDLS and CDR2 is YYNGEE in the germline V gene. The CDR3 is made up of 14 amino acids. The CDR3 bases are TGTGCCGGCAGCGTAGAGGACTCCGACTATGGCTACACCTTC. Residues: CAGSVEDSDYGYTF.

V is TRBV11-2 and J is TRBJ1-1, with D maybe TRBD1 (5 bases). CDR1 is SGHAT, CDR2 FQNNGV, per germline. V was pared by 6 bases and J by 4 bases, with 15 bases between. The CDR3 consists of 14 residues. The CDR3: CASRRITGGTEAFF. Here the CDR3 DNA reads TGTGCCAGCAGACGTATTACCGGGGGCACTGAAGCTTTCTTT.

The rearrangement links TRBV23-1 to TRBJ2-7, with TRBD2 matching 9 bases. TRBV23-1 qualifies as an ORF whose function is uncertain. Trimming removed 5 bases from V and 4 bases from J; junction bases left unmatched: 24. The length of the CDR3 is 20 residues. This chain's CDR3 is CASSKKMRGVRWRGGYEQYF. CDR3 sequence (DNA): TGCGCCAGCAGTAAAAAGATGCGGGGCGTAAGATGGCGGGGGGGATACGAGCAGTACTTC.

This chain joins TRBV30 and TRBJ1-1; D not resolved. This CDR3 contains 12 residues. Germline CDR1 reads GTSNPN; CDR2 reads SVGIG (reference sequence). The germline V and J ends were trimmed by 2 bases and 3 bases, with 7 bases remaining between them. The CDR3 reads CAWSRGYTEAFF. The CDR3 DNA reads as TGTGCCTGGAGTAGAGGATACACTGAAGCTTTCTTT.

This rearrangement joins TRBV27 to TRBJ2-7, with D possibly being TRBD2 (5 bases). Germline assignment: CDR1 MNHEY and CDR2 SMNVEV (reference sequence). The CDR3 runs 15 residues. V was shortened by 2 bases and J by 3 bases, with 14 bases between the two germline ends. CDR3 DNA sequence: TGTGCCAGCAGTTTAATAGTAGCGCCGGACTACGAGCAGTACTTC. As protein: CASSLIVAPDYEQYF.